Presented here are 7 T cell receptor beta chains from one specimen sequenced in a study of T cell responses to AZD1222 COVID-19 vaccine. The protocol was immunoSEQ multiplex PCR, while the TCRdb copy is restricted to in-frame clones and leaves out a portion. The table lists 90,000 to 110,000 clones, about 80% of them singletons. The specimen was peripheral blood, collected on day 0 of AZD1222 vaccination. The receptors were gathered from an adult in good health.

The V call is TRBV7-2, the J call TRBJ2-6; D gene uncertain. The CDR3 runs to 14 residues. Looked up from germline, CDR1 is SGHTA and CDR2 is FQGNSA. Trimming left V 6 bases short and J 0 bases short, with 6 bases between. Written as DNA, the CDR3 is TGTGCCAGCAGTCATAGCTCTGGGGCCAACGTCCTGACTTTC. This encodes CASSHSSGANVLTF. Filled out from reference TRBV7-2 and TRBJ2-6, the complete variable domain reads GAGVSQSPSNKVTEKGKDVELRCDPISGHTALYWYRQSLGQGLEFLIYFQGNSAPDKSGLPSDRFSAERTGGSVSTLTIQRTQQEDSAVYLCASSHSSGANVLTFGAGSRLTVL.

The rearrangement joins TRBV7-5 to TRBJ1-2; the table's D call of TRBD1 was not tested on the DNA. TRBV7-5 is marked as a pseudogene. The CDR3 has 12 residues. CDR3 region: CVRSLGQGYYTF. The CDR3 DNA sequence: TGTGTCAGAAGCCTCGGACAGGGCTACTACACCTTC.

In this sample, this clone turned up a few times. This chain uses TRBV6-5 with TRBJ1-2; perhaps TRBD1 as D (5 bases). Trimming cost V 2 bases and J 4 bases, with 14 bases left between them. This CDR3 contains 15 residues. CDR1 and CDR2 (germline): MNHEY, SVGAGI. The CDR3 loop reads CASSYGGMGPYGYTF. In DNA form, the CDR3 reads TGTGCCAGCAGTTACGGGGGGATGGGCCCCTATGGCTACACCTTC.

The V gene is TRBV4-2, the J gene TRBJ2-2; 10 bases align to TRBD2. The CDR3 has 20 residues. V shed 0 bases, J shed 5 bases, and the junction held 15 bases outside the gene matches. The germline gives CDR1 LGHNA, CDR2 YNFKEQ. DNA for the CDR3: TGTGCCAGCAGCCAAGAAGTAATAGCGGGGGGTTCCCTTCAGACCGGGGAGCTGTTTTTT. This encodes CASSQEVIAGGSLQTGELFF.

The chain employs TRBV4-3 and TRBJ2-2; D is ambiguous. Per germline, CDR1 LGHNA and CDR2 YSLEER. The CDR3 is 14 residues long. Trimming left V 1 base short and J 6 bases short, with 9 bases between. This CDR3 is CASSQGYAAGELFF. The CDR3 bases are TGCGCCAGCAGCCAAGGGTATGCGGCCGGGGAGCTGTTTTTT.

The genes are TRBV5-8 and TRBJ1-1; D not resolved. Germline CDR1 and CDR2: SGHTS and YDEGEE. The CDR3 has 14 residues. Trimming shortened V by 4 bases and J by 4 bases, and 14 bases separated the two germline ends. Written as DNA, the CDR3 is TGTGCCAGCAGCAGAACACCGGGAACCACTGAAGCTTTCTTT. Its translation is CASSRTPGTTEAFF.

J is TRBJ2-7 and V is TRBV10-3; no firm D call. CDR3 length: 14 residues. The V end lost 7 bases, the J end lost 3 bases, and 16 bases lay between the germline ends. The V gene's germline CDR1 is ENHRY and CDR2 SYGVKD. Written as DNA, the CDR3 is TGTGCCATCAATTCAGGACGGAACGGCTACGAGCAGTACTTC. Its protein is CAINSGRNGYEQYF.